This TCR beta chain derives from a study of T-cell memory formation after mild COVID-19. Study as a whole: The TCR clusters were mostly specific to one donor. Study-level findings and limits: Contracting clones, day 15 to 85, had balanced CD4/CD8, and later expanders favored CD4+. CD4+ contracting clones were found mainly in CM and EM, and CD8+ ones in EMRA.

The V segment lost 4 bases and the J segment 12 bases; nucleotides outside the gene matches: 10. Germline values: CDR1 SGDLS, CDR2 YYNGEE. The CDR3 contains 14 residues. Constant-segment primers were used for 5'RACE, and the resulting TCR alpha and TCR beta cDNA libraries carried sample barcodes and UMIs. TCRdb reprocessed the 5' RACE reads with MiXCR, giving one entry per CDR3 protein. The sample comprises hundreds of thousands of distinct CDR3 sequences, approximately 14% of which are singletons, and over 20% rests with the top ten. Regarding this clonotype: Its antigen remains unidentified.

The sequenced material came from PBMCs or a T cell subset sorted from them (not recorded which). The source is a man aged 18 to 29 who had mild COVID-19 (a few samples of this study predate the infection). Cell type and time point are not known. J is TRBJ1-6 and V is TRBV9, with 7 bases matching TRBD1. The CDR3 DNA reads TGTGCCAGCAGCCCAAGACAGGGAAGGGGACCCCTCCACTTT. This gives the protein CASSPRQGRGPLHF.